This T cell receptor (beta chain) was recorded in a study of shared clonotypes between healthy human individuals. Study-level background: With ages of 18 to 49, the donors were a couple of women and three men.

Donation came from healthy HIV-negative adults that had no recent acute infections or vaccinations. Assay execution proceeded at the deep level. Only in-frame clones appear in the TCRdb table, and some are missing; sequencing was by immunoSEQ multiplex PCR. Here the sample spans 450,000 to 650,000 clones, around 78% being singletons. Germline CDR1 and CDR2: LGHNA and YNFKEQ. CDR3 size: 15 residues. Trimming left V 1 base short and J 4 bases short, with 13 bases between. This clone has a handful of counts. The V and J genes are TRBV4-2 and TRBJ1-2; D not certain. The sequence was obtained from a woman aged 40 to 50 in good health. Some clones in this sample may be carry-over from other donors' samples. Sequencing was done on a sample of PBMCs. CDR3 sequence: CASSQVGSAFYGYTF. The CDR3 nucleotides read TGTGCCAGCAGCCAAGTCGGCAGCGCCTTCTATGGCTACACCTTC.